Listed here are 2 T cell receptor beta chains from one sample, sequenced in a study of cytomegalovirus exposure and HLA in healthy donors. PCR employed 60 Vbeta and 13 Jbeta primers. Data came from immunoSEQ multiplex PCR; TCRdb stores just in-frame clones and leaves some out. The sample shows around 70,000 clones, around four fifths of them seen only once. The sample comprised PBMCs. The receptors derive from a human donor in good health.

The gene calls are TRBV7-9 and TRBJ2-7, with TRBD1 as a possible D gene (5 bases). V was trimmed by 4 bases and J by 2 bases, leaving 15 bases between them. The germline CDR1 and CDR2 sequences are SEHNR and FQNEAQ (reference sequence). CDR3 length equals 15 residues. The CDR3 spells CASSSTGFSAYEQYF. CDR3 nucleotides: TGTGCCAGCAGCTCAACAGGATTCTCGGCCTACGAGCAGTACTTC.

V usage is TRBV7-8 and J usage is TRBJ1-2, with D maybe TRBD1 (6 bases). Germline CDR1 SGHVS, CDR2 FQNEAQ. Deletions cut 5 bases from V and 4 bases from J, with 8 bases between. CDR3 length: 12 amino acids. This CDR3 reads CASSTDSYGYTF. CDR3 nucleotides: TGTGCCAGCAGCACGGACAGCTATGGCTACACCTTC.